The 30 T cell receptor beta chains below were found in one sample sequenced in a study of T cell responses to AZD1222 COVID-19 vaccine. Method: immunoSEQ multiplex PCR; TCRdb's copy keeps in-frame clones and lacks some. The profile covers 90,000 to 150,000 clones, with about 85% appearing a single time and approximately 6.2% taken by the ten largest. The sample here was peripheral blood, taken on day 0 of AZD1222 vaccination. The receptors shown here come from an adult in good health.

The chain employs TRBV7-8 and TRBJ1-4; D remains ambiguous. This CDR3 is built from 14 residues. V was trimmed by 5 bases and J by 12 bases, leaving 19 bases between them. Germline-derived CDR1 and CDR2 are SGHVS and FQNEAQ. The CDR3, as DNA: TGTGCCAGCAGCCCCATCACGGGCGTTTTAGAACTGTTTTTT. Its translation: CASSPITGVLELFF.

J is TRBJ2-1 and V is TRBV7-3; TRBD2 agrees at 9 bases. CDR1 and CDR2 from the germline V gene are SGHTA and FQGTGA. V dropped 5 bases and J dropped 6; count of bases not matched to a gene: 5. CDR3 size: 14 residues. CDR3 DNA sequence: TGTGCCAGCAGCGCGGGACTAGCCAGCAATGAGCAGTTCTTC. Amino acids: CASSAGLASNEQFF.

V usage is TRBV9 and J usage is TRBJ1-3; D not certain. This CDR3 is 16 amino acids long. V lost 0 bases to trimming and J lost 3 bases, with 13 bases between them. Germline CDR1 SGDLS, CDR2 YYNGEE. Written as DNA, the CDR3 is TGTGCCAGCAGCGTAGGGGAGGGCCTCTTTGGAAACACCATATATTTT. Translated: CASSVGEGLFGNTIYF.

By share of the sample, this clone is medium-sized (0.01 to 0.1%). V and J are TRBV24-1 and TRBJ2-3, with D perhaps given as TRBD1 or TRBD2 (5 bases each). Germline CDR1 is KGHDR and CDR2 is SFDVKD. Trimming left V 5 bases short and J 6 bases short, with 20 bases between. The CDR3 contains 16 residues. CDR3 region: CATSGPGPTTLDTQYF. CDR3 bases: TGTGCCACCAGTGGTCCGGGACCGACCACCCTGGATACGCAGTATTTT.

The chain uses TRBV28 and TRBJ2-7, with TRBD1 identical over 7 bases. This CDR3 contains 14 residues. With 6 bases clipped from V and 5 bases from J, the junction kept 10 bases outside the gene matches. Germline assignment: CDR1 MDHEN and CDR2 SYDVKM. CDR3 sequence reads: CASSPTGSLNEQYF. CDR3 coding DNA: TGTGCCAGCAGCCCGACAGGGAGTCTAAACGAGCAGTACTTC. Supplemented by reference TRBV28 and TRBJ2-7, the full variable domain reads DVKVTQSSRYLVKRTGEKVFLECVQDMDHENMFWYRQDPGLGLRLIYFSYDVKMKEKGDIPEGYSVSREKKERFSLILESASTNQTSMYLCASSPTGSLNEQYFGPGTRLTVT.

This chain connects TRBV4-1 to TRBJ2-7; possible D gene TRBD1, 6 bases. Germline assignment: CDR1 MGHRA and CDR2 YSYEKL. V dropped 0 bases and J dropped 6 bases, with 15 bases sitting between them. The CDR3 extends over 15 amino acids. CDR3 residues: CASSQDRDTEREQYF. The DNA of the CDR3 is TGCGCCAGCAGCCAAGACCGGGACACGGAACGCGAGCAGTACTTC.

Turning to this clone: This sample includes further DNA sequences coding for the same CDR3. This rearrangement joins TRBV5-4 to TRBJ2-1; D gene ambiguous. V gave up 0 bases and J gave up 4 bases, with 5 bases separating them. CDR3 length: 13 amino acids. Germline V gene sequence: CDR1 SGHNT, CDR2 YYREEE (reference sequence). The CDR3 nucleotides read TGTGCCAGCAGCTTGGGGTCTTACAATGAGCAGTTCTTC. It translates to CASSLGSYNEQFF.

The chain employs TRBV28 and TRBJ2-1; 7 bases fit TRBD2. CDR3 length equals 11 residues. Germline V gene sequence: CDR1 MDHEN, CDR2 SYDVKM. J was trimmed by 9 bases and V by 6 bases; bases with no gene match: 2. DNA of the CDR3: TGTGCCAGCAGATTAGCGGGTGAGCAGTTCTTC. Amino acid sequence: CASRLAGEQFF.

The V call is TRBV6-5, the J call TRBJ2-7, with D possibly called TRBD1 or TRBD2 (5 bases each). The CDR3 covers 14 residues. CDR1 and CDR2 (germline): MNHEY, SVGAGI. Trimming shortened V by 7 bases and J by 3 bases, and 16 bases separated the two germline ends. The CDR3 nucleotides read TGTGCCAGCACTCCAGAGGGGCGAGGCTACGAGCAGTACTTC. Encoded protein: CASTPEGRGYEQYF.

The chain has TRBV5-1 and TRBJ1-1; 10 bases line up with TRBD1. The CDR3 totals 14 residues. The germline gives CDR1 SGHRS, CDR2 YFSETQ. After removal of 3 bases from V and 3 bases from J, the junction contained 2 bases not matched to a gene. The CDR3 region is CASSSGTGDTEAFF. The CDR3 region has the DNA TGCGCCAGCAGCTCCGGGACAGGGGACACTGAAGCTTTCTTT.

This clone was picked up one time. V usage is TRBV28 and J usage is TRBJ2-7; D may be TRBD1 (6 bases). Trimming stripped 5 bases from V and 7 bases from J, with 15 bases between. This CDR3 contains 13 residues. Germline loops: CDR1 MDHEN, CDR2 SYDVKM. The CDR3 DNA sequence: TGTGCCAGCAGTCTCCTTGGGGGCGGTGAGCAGTACTTC. This gives the protein CASSLLGGGEQYF.

The V call is TRBV6-5, the J call TRBJ1-5; no reliable D call. The CDR3 totals 13 residues. Germline-derived CDR1 and CDR2 are MNHEY and SVGAGI. The V end was cut by 6 bases, the J end by 5 bases, with 11 bases between. The CDR3, as DNA: TGTGCCAGCAGGAAGGAGCGGGATCAGCCCCAGCATTTT. This codes for CASRKERDQPQHF.

The rearrangement uses TRBV28 and TRBJ2-5; maybe TRBD2 (5 bases). Deletions cut 4 bases from V and 6 bases from J, with 6 bases between. Germline CDR1 reads MDHEN; CDR2 reads SYDVKM. This CDR3 has 11 amino acids. CDR3 amino acids: CASSSGKTQYF. The CDR3 bases are TGTGCCAGCAGTTCGGGAAAGACCCAGTACTTC.

The chain employs TRBV19 and TRBJ1-5; D is unresolved. Trimming pared 8 bases from V and 0 bases from J, leaving 8 bases between. The CDR3 consists of 13 residues. Germline loops: CDR1 LNHDA, CDR2 SQIVND (reference sequence). The CDR3 coding sequence is TGTGCCAGTCGGTGGAATAGCAATCAGCCCCAGCATTTT. This encodes CASRWNSNQPQHF.

The count of this clone is one. The chain joins TRBV5-1 to TRBJ2-7, with a tentative D call TRBD1 (5 bases). This CDR3 region has 15 residues. Germline V gene data show CDR1 as SGHRS and CDR2 as YFSETQ. The V end lost 2 bases, the J end lost 2 bases, and 14 bases lay between the germline ends. CDR3 in amino acids: CASSFNSRATYEQYF. In DNA, the CDR3 is TGCGCCAGCAGCTTCAATTCCAGGGCCACCTACGAGCAGTACTTC. Drawing the rest from reference TRBV5-1 and TRBJ2-7, the complete variable domain is KAGVTQTPRYLIKTRGQQVTLSCSPISGHRSVSWYQQTPGQGLQFLFEYFSETQRNKGNFPGRFSGRQFSNSRSEMNVSTLELGDSALYLCASSFNSRATYEQYFGPGTRLTVT.

The chain recombines TRBV6-5 with TRBJ1-1, with D tentatively TRBD1 (5 bases). V gave up 7 bases and J gave up 8 bases, with 20 bases separating them. The germline CDR1 and CDR2 sequences are MNHEY and SVGAGI. The CDR3 length is 14 residues. The CDR3 region has the DNA TGTGCCAGCACTGTGGAATTAGGGGACTCCGAAGCTTTCTTT. Its translation: CASTVELGDSEAFF.

This clone was recorded once. The genes are TRBV6-5 and TRBJ1-2, with a possible D match to TRBD1 (6 bases). CDR3 length: 12 amino acids. V lost 4 bases, J lost 6 bases, and 9 bases lay in between. CDR1 and CDR2 from the germline V gene are MNHEY and SVGAGI. The CDR3 DNA is TGTGCCAGCAGTTTTAGGGGGGATGGCTACACCTTC. It codes for CASSFRGDGYTF.

This clone was counted a single time. The rearrangement uses TRBV28 and TRBJ1-6, with D perhaps TRBD1 (6 bases). The CDR3 spans 15 residues. Between the trimmed V and J ends, which lost 5 bases and 8 bases, there was a span of 16 bases. Per germline, CDR1 MDHEN and CDR2 SYDVKM. The CDR3 loop reads CASSLRSPGDSPLHF. CDR3 coding DNA: TGTGCCAGCAGTCTCCGGTCGCCAGGGGATTCACCCCTCCACTTT.

J is TRBJ2-3 and V is TRBV6-9, with 10 bases fitting TRBD2. J was trimmed by 7 bases and V by 7 bases; bases with no gene match: 14. The germline V gene encodes CDR1 MNHGY and CDR2 SVAAGI. There are 16 residues in the CDR3. CDR3 residues: CASNQIGTSALNTQYF. As DNA, the CDR3 is TGTGCCAGCAACCAAATCGGGACTAGCGCACTTAATACGCAGTATTTT.

As to this clone: Other nucleotide sequences from this sample produce the same CDR3. The chain recombines TRBV28 with TRBJ1-5; D is unclear. Germline V lookup: CDR1 MDHEN, CDR2 SYDVKM. The CDR3 has 12 residues. V shed 6 bases and J shed 3 bases, with 6 bases lying between them. Here the CDR3 reads CASSPPNQPQHF. The CDR3 DNA follows: TGTGCCAGCAGCCCCCCCAATCAGCCCCAGCATTTT.

The rearrangement joins TRBV9 to TRBJ2-3; TRBD2 is a possible D gene (6 bases). Trimming stripped 6 bases from V and 4 bases from J, with 18 bases between. CDR1 is SGDLS and CDR2 is YYNGEE in the germline V gene. The CDR3 runs to 15 residues. The CDR3 bases are TGTGCCAGCACCCGTTCCGGGACTCCACCAGATACGCAGTATTTT. It translates to CASTRSGTPPDTQYF.

The rearrangement links TRBV7-2 to TRBJ1-5; D not certain. This CDR3 contains 15 residues. The germline V and J ends were trimmed by 6 bases and 3 bases, with 15 bases remaining between them. From germline, CDR1 is SGHTA and CDR2 FQGNSA. The CDR3 DNA sequence: TGTGCCAGCAGATCGGGTAACAGCCCCAATCAGCCCCAGCATTTT. Translation gives CASRSGNSPNQPQHF.

The chain uses TRBV10-3 and TRBJ2-5; D may be TRBD1 (6 bases). CDR1 is ENHRY and CDR2 is SYGVKD in the germline V gene. This CDR3 comprises 16 residues. Trimming took 3 bases from V and 4 from J, leaving 18 bases between them. The CDR3 DNA reads as TGTGCCATCAGTGACCCAGGACAGTTGTGGGCAGAGACCCAGTACTTC. Translating it yields CAISDPGQLWAETQYF.

J is TRBJ1-1 and V is TRBV2, with a tentative D call TRBD1 (5 bases). The V end lost 0 bases, the J end lost 6 bases, and 11 bases lay between the germline ends. Germline assignment: CDR1 SNHLY and CDR2 FYNNEI. This CDR3 spans 14 amino acids. CDR3 sequence: CASSEALQGAEAFF. CDR3 nucleotides: TGTGCCAGCAGTGAAGCGCTTCAGGGCGCTGAAGCTTTCTTT. Drawing the rest from reference TRBV2 and TRBJ1-1, the complete variable domain is EPEVTQTPSHQVTQMGQEVILRCVPISNHLYFYWYRQILGQKVEFLVSFYNNEISEKSEIFDDQFSVERPDGSNFTLKIRSTKLEDSAMYFCASSEALQGAEAFFGQGTRLTVV.

This clone has only a few counts. This chain uses TRBV6-6 with TRBJ1-2; D is possibly TRBD1 (5 bases). The CDR3 is made up of 14 amino acids. The ends were cut back, 5 bases at V and 4 bases at J, with 14 bases in the middle. CDR1 is MNHNY and CDR2 is SVGAGI in the germline V gene (reference sequence). The CDR3 sequence is CASSLQAPGYGYTF. CDR3 bases: TGTGCCAGCAGTCTACAGGCCCCTGGCTATGGCTACACCTTC.

Here the CDR3 DNA reads TGTGCCAGCAGCTCTTCAGGACTAGCTAGAGCAGATACGCAGTATTTT. Encoded protein: CASSSSGLARADTQYF. The chain has TRBV11-1 and TRBJ2-3, with 8 bases that match TRBD2. The CDR3 runs 16 residues. Germline CDR1 and CDR2: SGHAT and FQDESV (reference sequence). V shed 4 bases and J 4 bases; nucleotides not matched to a gene: 10.

This clone was seen many times. The V call is TRBV11-2, the J call TRBJ2-5; 11 bases line up with TRBD2. The CDR3 consists of 14 residues. The germline CDR1 and CDR2 sequences are SGHAT and FQNNGV. The V gene end was trimmed by 4 bases and the J gene end by 5 bases; junction bases not matched to a gene: 3. The CDR3 sequence: CASSSSSGGETQYF. CDR3 sequence (DNA): TGTGCCAGCAGCTCATCTAGCGGGGGGGAGACCCAGTACTTC. Supplemented by reference TRBV11-2 and TRBJ2-5, the full variable domain reads EAGVAQSPRYKIIEKRQSVAFWCNPISGHATLYWYQQILGQGPKLLIQFQNNGVVDDSQLPKDRFSAERLKGVDSTLKIQPAKLEDSAVYLCASSSSSGGETQYFGPGTRLLVL.

V and J are TRBV28 and TRBJ1-5; unclear D gene. Per germline, CDR1 MDHEN and CDR2 SYDVKM. This CDR3 spans 14 amino acids. Trimming took off 5 bases at V and 3 bases at J, with 11 bases between the two ends. The CDR3 sequence is CASSHPDHNQPQHF. CDR3 nucleotide sequence: TGTGCCAGCAGTCACCCGGACCACAATCAGCCCCAGCATTTT.

The V and J genes are TRBV19 and TRBJ1-5; the match to TRBD1 covers 7 bases. CDR1 LNHDA and CDR2 SQIVND come from the germline V gene (reference sequence). There are 14 residues in the CDR3. The J segment lost 4 bases and the V segment lost 3 bases, leaving 3 bases of the junction unmatched. CDR3: CASSILTGNQPQHF. For the CDR3, the DNA is TGTGCCAGTAGTATTTTGACAGGGAATCAGCCCCAGCATTTT.

DNA of the CDR3: TGTGCCAGCTCATCAAAGCGGGGACTGGGACAAGAGACCCAGTACTTC. Translation: CASSSKRGLGQETQYF. The chain joins TRBV18 to TRBJ2-5, with 7 bases fitting TRBD2. The germline V gene has CDR1 KGHSH and CDR2 LQKENI. With 5 bases clipped from V and 2 bases from J, the junction kept 11 bases outside the gene matches. This CDR3 is built from 16 residues.